These 26 T cell receptor beta chains came from one sample sequenced in a study of CD8+ T cells in alopecia areata. The authors sorted pooled cutaneous lymph node cells using CD4, CD8alpha, NKG2D, NKG2ACE and other markers. cDNA prepared by RNA extraction and subsequent reverse transcription served as the template for sequencing. Libraries were prepared by immunoSEQ multiplex PCR; TCRdb keeps only in-frame clonotypes and omits some of them. The sample includes under 350,000 clones, none of them occurring once. The sample was CD4+ T cells sorted from a lymph node. The receptors originated from a C3H/HeJ mouse with alopecia areata. This line is of MHC haplotype H2-k.

Note on this clone: The gene names here belong to mouse. The CDR3 goes on 4 residues after the read ends, and that part is filled in from the germline J gene. V and J are TRBV29 and TRBJ2-7; 7 bases are a match to TRBD1. Germline V lookup: CDR1 MSHET, CDR2 SYDVDS. The CDR3 contains 14 residues. V shed 3 bases, J shed 2 bases, and the junction held 4 bases outside the gene matches. The CDR3 sequence: CASSFYRGTYEQYF. The DNA read from the CDR3 is TGTGCTAGCAGTTTTTACAGGGGAACCTAT.

Only a few counts were recorded for this clone. Gene names and germline refer to mouse. The read gets to within 4 residues of the CDR3 end, and the germline J gene fills in the rest. V gene TRBV31 combines with J gene TRBJ2-4, with 9 bases that match TRBD2. The CDR3 is 15 amino acids. V shed 3 bases and J 0 bases; nucleotides not matched to a gene: 4. CDR1 is GKSSPN, CDR2 SITVG, per germline. The sequenced CDR3 bases are TGTGCCTGGAGCCGCGGACTGGGGAGTCAAAAC. Protein product: CAWSRGLGSQN. The entire CDR3 sequence reads CAWSRGLGSQNTLYF. The full variable domain, completed using reference TRBV31 and TRBJ2-4, is AQTIHQWPVAEIKAVGSPLSLGCTIKGKSSPNLYWYWQATGGTLQQLFYSITVGQVESVVQLNLSASRPKDDQFILSTEKLLLSHSGFYLCAWSRGLGSQNTLYFGAGTRLSVL.

This clone was counted a few times. The gene names here belong to mouse. Read sequence stops 3 residues before the CDR3 end, and the germline J gene provides the missing end. This chain joins TRBV31 and TRBJ1-6; no firm D call. TRBJ1-6 belongs to the ORF category, with a function that is uncertain. Germline values: CDR1 GKSSPN, CDR2 SITVG. Trimming pared 2 bases from V and 7 bases from J, leaving 9 bases between. The CDR3 is 13 residues long. The CDR3 bases that were read are TGTGCCTGGAGTGCCCAGAGGAATTCGCCC. Protein product: CAWSAQRNSP. The whole CDR3 protein is CAWSAQRNSPLYF.

Worth noting for this clone: The gene names here belong to mouse. The observed sequence ends 4 residues before the CDR3 terminus, with the missing tail filled in from the germline J gene. J is TRBJ2-5 and V is TRBV13-3; 9 bases are shared with TRBD2. Germline V gene data show CDR1 as NNHDY and CDR2 as SYVADS. The CDR3 has 14 amino acids. The V segment lost 6 bases and the J segment 2 bases; nucleotides outside the gene matches: 4. CDR3 sequence reads: CASTTGGAQDTQYF. Partial CDR3 DNA: TGTGCCAGCACGACTGGGGGTGCCCAAGAC. The full variable domain, in which reference TRBV13-3 and TRBJ2-5 provide the parts outside the CDR3, is EAAVTQSPRSKVAVTGGKVTLSCHQTNNHDYMYWYRQDTGHGLRLIHYSYVADSTEKGDIPDGYKASRPSQENFSLILELASLSQTAVYFCASTTGGAQDTQYFGPGTRLLVL.

As to this clone: Gene names and germline refer to mouse. Sequencing ends 4 residues short of the CDR3 end; the germline J gene provides the rest. The chain combines TRBV17 with TRBJ2-1, with D tentatively TRBD1 (6 bases). CDR3 length: 14 amino acids. CDR1 and CDR2 (germline): MNHDT, YYDKIL. V was shortened by 3 bases and J by 3 bases, with 9 bases between the two germline ends. The DNA read from the CDR3 is TGTGCTAGCAGTAGTGGGGACATCTATGCT. It specifies CASSSGDIYA. The whole CDR3 sequence reads CASSSGDIYAEQFF.

The table lists this clone with many counts. Gene names are the mouse ones. CDR3 DNA, as far as it was read: TGCACCTGCAGTGAGACTGGGGGGAAAGAC. Translated, it gives CTCSETGGKD. From start to end, the CDR3 is CTCSETGGKDTQYF. The chain is built from TRBV1 and TRBJ2-5, with 10 bases identical to TRBD2. The sequenced fragment ends 4 residues before the CDR3 boundary, so the rest is inferred from the germline J gene. The CDR3 spans 14 residues. CDR1 is NSQYPW and CDR2 is LRSPGD in the germline V gene (reference sequence).

On this clone itself: These gene names are mouse names. The CDR3 goes on 4 residues after the read ends, and that part is filled in from the germline J gene. The V gene is TRBV13-3, the J gene TRBJ2-3; D is perhaps TRBD1 (6 bases). Germline CDR1 NNHDY, CDR2 SYVADS. This CDR3 contains 14 residues. V shed 1 base and J shed 2 bases, with 8 bases lying between them. The sequenced CDR3 bases are TGTGCCAGCAGTGATAGGACAGATGCAGAA. Amino acid sequence: CASSDRTDAE. The whole CDR3 protein reads CASSDRTDAETLYF.

This clone turned up a few times. Mouse gene names apply. From the germline J gene comes the end of the CDR3, since the read stops 4 residues before it. The genes are TRBV13-1 and TRBJ2-3, with D perhaps matching TRBD1 (6 bases). CDR1 is NSHNY, CDR2 SYGAGN, per germline. CDR3 length: 16 residues. Trimming pared 0 bases from V and 1 base from J, leaving 12 bases between. Incomplete CDR3 DNA: TGTGCCAGCAGTGATGCAGGGGTGGAGGGTGCAGAA. Protein product: CASSDAGVEGAE. The whole CDR3 region reads CASSDAGVEGAETLYF.

In its sample, this clone was seen a few times. Mouse names are used for the genes. The CDR3 end falls 4 residues outside the read, so it is completed with the germline J gene. The V gene is TRBV19, the J gene TRBJ2-2, with D perhaps matching TRBD1 (6 bases). Germline CDR1 is FNHDT and CDR2 is SITEND (reference sequence). The CDR3 runs to 14 residues. V lost 7 bases, J lost 3 bases, and 13 bases lay in between. Here the CDR3 reads CASPHREDTGQLYF. The CDR3 bases that were read are TGTGCCAGCCCCCACAGGGAGGACACCGGG.

This clone was found a few times. Genes and germline are mouse. The read ends 4 residues early relative to the CDR3; the germline J gene fills the gap. The sample holds other DNA sequences that translate to the same CDR3. The rearrangement joins TRBV13-2 to TRBJ2-5, with 11 bases matching TRBD2. CDR3 length: 15 residues. CDR1 is NNHNN, CDR2 SYGAGS, per germline (reference sequence). Germline trimming cut 3 bases from V and 3 bases from J; bases unmatched to any gene: 3. CDR3 DNA, as far as it was read: TGTGCCAGCGGTGTTGGGACTGGGGGACAAGAC. Encoded protein: CASGVGTGGQD. The entire CDR3 sequence reads CASGVGTGGQDTQYF.

This clone was recorded a few times. Gene names denote mouse genes. The read is 4 residues too short to cover the CDR3 end, so that end is filled in from the germline J gene. V gene TRBV1 combines with J gene TRBJ2-5; D call uncertain. Trimming removed 3 bases from V and 0 bases from J, with 13 bases in between. Looked up from germline, CDR1 is NSQYPW and CDR2 is LRSPGD (reference sequence). CDR3 length: 16 residues. The CDR3 loop is CTCSAKATFNQDTQYF. CDR3 bases read: TGCACCTGCAGTGCCAAAGCGACTTTTAACCAAGAC. Full variable domain (missing parts from reference TRBV1 and TRBJ2-5): VTLLEQNPRWRLVPRGQAVNLRCILKNSQYPWMSWYQQDLQKQLQWLFTLRSPGDKEVKSLPGADYLATRVTDTELRLQVANMSQGRTLYCTCSAKATFNQDTQYFGPGTRLLVL.

This clone was observed a few times. Any gene name here is a mouse gene name. The read comes to an end 4 residues before the CDR3 does, leaving the germline J gene to fill in the end. J is TRBJ2-2 and V is TRBV19, with D perhaps TRBD1 (5 bases). Looked up from germline, CDR1 is FNHDT and CDR2 is SITEND (reference sequence). This CDR3 region has 14 residues. The V gene lost 5 bases and the J gene lost 4 bases, with 12 bases spanning the gap. The CDR3 here is CASRRQGTTGQLYF. The CDR3 bases that were read are TGTGCCAGCAGACGTCAGGGTACCACCGGG. Full variable domain (remainder filled in from reference TRBV19 and TRBJ2-2): GGIITQTPKFLIGQEGQKLTLKCQQNFNHDTMYWYRQDSGKGLRLIYYSITENDLQKGDLSEGYDASREKKSSFSLTVTSAQKNEMAVFLCASRRQGTTGQLYFGEGSKLTVL.

Regarding this clone: Here the gene names and germline are mouse. The read is 4 residues too short to cover the CDR3 end, so that end is filled in from the germline J gene. The chain joins TRBV13-1 to TRBJ2-4, with TRBD2 matching 10 bases. Germline V gives CDR1 NSHNY, CDR2 SYGAGN. V shed 0 bases and J 3 bases; nucleotides not matched to a gene: 7. There are 17 residues in the CDR3. The CDR3 loop reads CASSDGLGGRGQNTLYF. Partial CDR3 DNA: TGTGCCAGCAGTGATGGCCTGGGGGGGCGAGGACAAAAC.

For this clone: Germline and genes here are mouse. The CDR3 loop reads CASSIQDRGRAEVFF. The covered CDR3 bases are TGTGCCAGCAGTATACAGGACAGGGGGCGAGCA. The chain has TRBV19 and TRBJ1-1, with 11 bases matching TRBD1. The read comes to an end 4 residues before the CDR3 does, leaving the germline J gene to fill in the end. There are 15 residues in the CDR3. Germline CDR1 is FNHDT and CDR2 is SITEND (reference sequence).

Comments on this clone: Germline and genes: mouse. The read is 4 residues too short to cover the CDR3 end, so that end is filled in from the germline J gene. The gene calls are TRBV13-1 and TRBJ2-2, with TRBD1 as a possible D gene (5 bases). Germline V CDR1 and CDR2: NSHNY, SYGAGN. This CDR3 comprises 15 residues. Trimming left V 1 base short and J 0 bases short, with 7 bases between. The covered CDR3 bases are TGTGCCAGCAGTGATCCGACAGCAAACACCGGG. The encoded protein is CASSDPTANTG. From start to end, the CDR3 is CASSDPTANTGQLYF.

This clone was found a few times. Mouse germline and gene names are used. Read sequence stops 4 residues before the CDR3 end, and the germline J gene provides the missing end. V and J are TRBV13-1 and TRBJ2-5, with 8 nucleotides matching TRBD2. V was clipped by 0 bases and J by 2 bases; unmatched bases: 2. CDR3 length equals 15 residues. Germline V lookup: CDR1 NSHNY, CDR2 SYGAGN. CDR3 DNA, as far as it was read: TGTGCCAGCAGTGATGACTGGGGGAGCCAAGAC. This codes for CASSDDWGSQD. The full CDR3 sequence reads CASSDDWGSQDTQYF.

There are a few counts of this clone. Gene names are mouse gene names. The missing CDR3 end, 4 residues past where the read stops, is filled in from the germline J gene. The chain employs TRBV13-2 and TRBJ2-1; 7 bases agree with TRBD1. The CDR3 is made up of 12 amino acids. The V gene's germline CDR1 is NNHNN and CDR2 SYGAGS (reference sequence). The V gene end was trimmed by 10 bases and the J gene end by 4 bases; junction bases not matched to a gene: 5. The CDR3 DNA, read in part, is TGTGCCGGCCGGGACAGTTATGCT. It translates to CAGRDSYA. Given in full, the CDR3 is CAGRDSYAEQFF.

To note about this clone: These gene names are mouse names. The observed sequence ends 4 residues before the CDR3 terminus, with the missing tail filled in from the germline J gene. The chain recombines TRBV13-2 with TRBJ2-3; 9 bases are shared with TRBD1. Trimming removed 0 bases from V and 3 bases from J; junction bases left unmatched: 5. The V gene's germline CDR1 is NNHNN and CDR2 SYGAGS (reference sequence). This CDR3 has 16 residues. The part of the CDR3 DNA that was read is TGTGCCAGCGGTGATGACGGGACAGGGAGAGCAGAA. Translating it yields CASGDDGTGRAE. Given in full, the CDR3 is CASGDDGTGRAETLYF.

In the case of this clone: Gene and germline names: mouse. CDR3 sequence: CASSQQGQGKDTQYF. The sequenced CDR3 bases are TGTGCCAGCAGCCAGCAGGGACAGGGGAAAGAC. The chain employs TRBV5 and TRBJ2-5; 10 nucleotides agree with TRBD1. Coverage ceases 4 residues before the CDR3 finishes, and the germline J gene fills in the end. Germline CDR1 is LGHNA and CDR2 is YNLKQL (reference sequence). There are 15 residues in the CDR3.

About this clone: Gene labels here are mouse ones. Read sequence stops 4 residues before the CDR3 end, and the germline J gene provides the missing end. The genes are TRBV13-1 and TRBJ2-3; D might be TRBD1 (6 bases). The CDR3 extends over 13 amino acids. Trimming removed 6 bases from V and 0 bases from J, with 8 bases in between. Per germline, CDR1 NSHNY and CDR2 SYGAGN. The CDR3 is CASKGQSAETLYF. The DNA read from the CDR3 is TGTGCCAGCAAGGGACAAAGTGCAGAA.

With respect to this clone: Here the gene names and germline are mouse. The read finishes 4 residues shy of the CDR3 end, and the germline J gene is used to complete it. Additional DNA sequences in this sample encode the identical CDR3. This chain joins TRBV5 and TRBJ2-5; a possible D gene is TRBD1 (6 bases). Trimming shortened V by 0 bases and J by 3 bases, and 10 bases separated the two germline ends. This CDR3 contains 15 residues. CDR1 LGHNA and CDR2 YNLKQL come from the germline V gene (reference sequence). The CDR3 is CASSQEGRGQDTQYF. CDR3 DNA, as far as it was read: TGTGCCAGCAGCCAAGAGGGAAGGGGGCAAGAC.

This clone turned up a few times. Germline and genes here are mouse. The DNA ends 4 residues before the CDR3 does, and the rest of the CDR3 is filled in from the germline J gene. V gene TRBV19 combines with J gene TRBJ2-4; D may be TRBD1 (6 bases). The V gene's germline CDR1 is FNHDT and CDR2 SITEND (reference sequence). The CDR3 covers 12 residues. The part of the CDR3 DNA that was read is TGTGCCAGCAGGGACAGAGAAAAC. Residues: CASRDREN. The full CDR3 reads CASRDRENTLYF.

This clone was seen a few times. Here the gene names and germline are mouse. Read coverage stops 4 residues before the CDR3 terminus; the germline J gene supplies the remainder. The sample holds other DNA sequences that translate to the same CDR3. The V call is TRBV5, the J call TRBJ2-5; TRBD2 agrees at 7 bases. Germline CDR1 and CDR2: LGHNA and YNLKQL (reference sequence). The CDR3 has 15 residues. The CDR3 loop is CASSQDGLGEDTQYF. CDR3 bases read: TGTGCCAGCAGCCAAGATGGCCTGGGGGAAGAC.

Notes on this clone: Here the gene names and germline are mouse. The read is 4 residues too short to cover the CDR3 end, so that end is filled in from the germline J gene. Other DNA sequences in this sample translate to the same CDR3. The chain employs TRBV13-2 and TRBJ1-1; weak D call: TRBD1 (6 bases). The CDR3 extends over 14 amino acids. Trimming took off 5 bases at V and 0 bases at J, with 11 bases between the two ends. Germline V gives CDR1 NNHNN, CDR2 SYGAGS (reference sequence). Incomplete CDR3 DNA: TGTGCCAGCGGAGCCGGGACAACAAACACA. Translated, it gives CASGAGTTNT. The CDR3 as a whole reads CASGAGTTNTEVFF.

This clone was counted only a few times. Germline and genes: mouse. The CDR3 extends 4 residues past the end of the read, so its final part is completed from the germline J gene. The gene calls are TRBV13-3 and TRBJ1-1, with 9 nucleotides matching TRBD1. CDR3 length equals 14 residues. V trimming: 3 bases; J trimming: 4 bases; junction bases outside the gene matches: 4. Germline V lookup: CDR1 NNHDY, CDR2 SYVADS. This chain's CDR3 is CASSGDRAGTEVFF. CDR3 bases read: TGTGCCAGCAGTGGGGACAGGGCAGGCACA.

A note on this clone: Gene names are the mouse ones. Sequencing ends 4 residues short of the CDR3 end; the germline J gene provides the rest. Other DNA sequences within the sample encode an identical CDR3. The V gene is TRBV31, the J gene TRBJ2-1; 11 bases fit TRBD1. The V gene end was trimmed by 3 bases and the J gene end by 3 bases; junction bases not matched to a gene: 1. This CDR3 region has 14 residues. Germline V gene data show CDR1 as GKSSPN and CDR2 as SITVG. CDR3 bases read: TGTGCCTGGAGGGGGACAGGGGGCTATGCT. Translation gives CAWRGTGGYA. The complete CDR3 reads CAWRGTGGYAEQFF.